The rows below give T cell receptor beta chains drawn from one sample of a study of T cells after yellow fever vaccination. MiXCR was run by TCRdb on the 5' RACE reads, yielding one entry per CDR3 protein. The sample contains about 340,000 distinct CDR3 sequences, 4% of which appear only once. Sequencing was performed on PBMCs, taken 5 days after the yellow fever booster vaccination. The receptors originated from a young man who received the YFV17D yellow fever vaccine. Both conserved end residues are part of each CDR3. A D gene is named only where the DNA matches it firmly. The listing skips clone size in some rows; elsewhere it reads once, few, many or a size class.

CDR3: CASSLITGGETQYF; DNA: TGTGCCAGCAGCTTAATCACGGGAGGGGAGACCCAGTACTTC; size: many; V: TRBV28; D: TRBD2; J: TRBJ2-5
CDR3: CASSISGTLNQPQHF; DNA: TGTGCCAGCAGCATATCCGGGACACTGAATCAGCCCCAGCATTTT; size: few; V: TRBV7-8; D: NA; J: TRBJ1-5
CDR3: CSASGGPLYTGELFF; DNA: TGCAGTGCTAGTGGGGGGCCTCTATATACCGGGGAGCTGTTTTTT; size: many; V: TRBV20-1; D: NA; J: TRBJ2-2
CDR3: CASTSSTGELFF; DNA: TGTGCCAGCACCAGTTCCACCGGGGAGCTGTTTTTT; size: many; V: TRBV6-1; D: NA; J: TRBJ2-2
CDR3: CAIGLDASNQPQHF; DNA: TGTGCCATAGGCCTGGACGCGAGCAATCAGCCCCAGCATTTT; size: few; V: TRBV2; D: NA; J: TRBJ1-5
CDR3: CATSRVVTGGTGELFF; DNA: TGTGCCACCAGCAGGGTGGTGACAGGGGGCACCGGGGAGCTGTTTTTT; size: many; V: TRBV15; D: TRBD1; J: TRBJ2-2
CDR3: CASSPLGQGTGELFF; DNA: TGTGCCAGCTCACCTTTGGGACAGGGCACCGGGGAGCTGTTTTTT; size: NA; V: TRBV18; D: TRBD1; J: TRBJ2-2
CDR3: CASSRGQGVMNTEAFF; DNA: TGTGCCAGCAGTCGCGGACAGGGGGTTATGAACACTGAAGCTTTCTTT; size: many; V: TRBV6-5; D: TRBD1; J: TRBJ1-1
CDR3: CASSLAALSTDTQYF; DNA: TGTGCCAGCAGCTTAGCAGCGCTTAGCACAGATACGCAGTATTTT; size: NA; V: TRBV7-2; D: NA; J: TRBJ2-3
CDR3: CASSSGRWGTDTQYF; DNA: TGCGCCAGCAGTTCCGGACGGTGGGGTACAGATACGCAGTATTTT; size: many; V: TRBV5-1; D: NA; J: TRBJ2-3
CDR3: CASSVIPGPSGNTIYF; DNA: TGTGCCAGCAGCGTAATCCCGGGCCCCTCTGGAAACACCATATATTTT; size: NA; V: TRBV9; D: NA; J: TRBJ1-3
CDR3: CASSWGARRAGELFF; DNA: TGTGCCAGCAGCTGGGGGGCCAGGCGGGCCGGGGAGCTGTTTTTT; size: NA; V: TRBV5-4; D: NA; J: TRBJ2-2
CDR3: CSAPSQDRGRVGELFF; DNA: TGCAGTGCTCCGAGCCAGGACAGGGGGCGGGTCGGGGAGCTGTTTTTT; size: NA; V: TRBV20-1; D: TRBD1; J: TRBJ2-2
CDR3: CASSQDRLGNTIYF; DNA: TGTGCCAGCAGCCAAGATAGGTTAGGAAACACCATATATTTT; size: few; V: TRBV3-1; D: NA; J: TRBJ1-3
CDR3: CASRGLAGGLHEQFF; DNA: TGTGCCAGCAGAGGACTAGCGGGGGGGTTGCATGAGCAGTTCTTC; size: NA; V: TRBV27; D: TRBD2; J: TRBJ2-1
CDR3: CASSQSTRWAFF; DNA: TGTGCCAGCAGCCAATCAACTCGCTGGGCTTTCTTT; size: NA; V: TRBV16; D: NA; J: TRBJ1-1
CDR3: CASSLQGWTQPQHF; DNA: TGTGCCAGCAGTTTACAGGGGTGGACTCAGCCCCAGCATTTT; size: NA; V: TRBV12-3/TRBV12-4; D: NA; J: TRBJ1-5
CDR3: CASSLLQGNQPQHF; DNA: TGTGCCAGCAGTTTGCTACAGGGAAATCAGCCCCAGCATTTT; size: few; V: TRBV27; D: NA; J: TRBJ1-5
CDR3: CASSDRTGGVNEKLFF; DNA: TGTGCCAGCAGTGATCGGACGGGGGGCGTTAATGAAAAACTGTTTTTT; size: NA; V: TRBV25-1; D: NA; J: TRBJ1-4
CDR3: CASSFNPQAGNTIYF; DNA: TGTGCCAGCAGCTTCAATCCCCAGGCTGGAAACACCATATATTTT; size: many; V: TRBV7-6; D: NA; J: TRBJ1-3
CDR3: CASRPTGAGNQPQHF; DNA: TGTGCCAGCAGACCTACAGGGGCAGGCAATCAGCCCCAGCATTTT; size: NA; V: TRBV6-5; D: TRBD1; J: TRBJ1-5
CDR3: CSARGATSRNEQFF; DNA: TGCAGTGCTAGAGGCGCAACGTCGCGAAATGAGCAGTTCTTC; size: many; V: TRBV20-1; D: NA; J: TRBJ2-1
CDR3: CASKVRDRGDYEQYF; DNA: TGTGCCAGCAAGGTCCGGGACAGGGGGGACTACGAGCAGTACTTC; size: few; V: TRBV6-6; D: TRBD1; J: TRBJ2-7
CDR3: CASSLRGGLGTDTQYF; DNA: TGTGCCAGCAGCTTACGGGGGGGCCTGGGCACAGATACGCAGTATTTT; size: NA; V: TRBV7-9; D: TRBD2; J: TRBJ2-3
CDR3: CASSLPPTGGNGYTF; DNA: TGTGCCAGCAGCTTACCACCGACAGGCGGAAACGGCTACACCTTC; size: NA; V: TRBV7-2; D: NA; J: TRBJ1-2
CDR3: CASSARSGPDQPQHF; DNA: TGTGCCAGCAGCGCACGTTCGGGGCCGGATCAGCCCCAGCATTTT; size: NA; V: TRBV7-8; D: NA; J: TRBJ1-5
CDR3: CASSPGLHEQYF; DNA: TGCGCCAGCAGCCCCGGGCTCCACGAGCAGTACTTC; size: few; V: TRBV5-1; D: NA; J: TRBJ2-7
CDR3: CASSQEAQYSNQPQHF; DNA: TGCGCCAGCAGCCAAGAGGCACAGTATAGCAATCAGCCCCAGCATTTT; size: many; V: TRBV4-1; D: NA; J: TRBJ1-5
CDR3: CASSLDLARGTDTQYF; DNA: TGTGCCAGCAGCTTAGATCTAGCGCGAGGCACAGATACGCAGTATTTT; size: many; V: TRBV11-2; D: NA; J: TRBJ2-3
CDR3: CASSLRTGPLNTEAFF; DNA: TGTGCCAGCAGTTTGCGAACGGGTCCCCTGAACACTGAAGCTTTCTTT; size: NA; V: TRBV28; D: NA; J: TRBJ1-1
CDR3: CAWSVQGAETQYF; DNA: TGTGCCTGGAGTGTACAGGGGGCTGAGACCCAGTACTTC; size: few; V: TRBV30; D: TRBD1; J: TRBJ2-5
CDR3: CASSPRTEGNTEAFF; DNA: TGTGCCAGCAGCCCCCGGACAGAGGGCAACACTGAAGCTTTCTTT; size: few; V: TRBV7-6; D: NA; J: TRBJ1-1
CDR3: CSVGDSGTGELFF; DNA: TGCAGCGTGGGGGACAGCGGCACCGGGGAGCTGTTTTTT; size: NA; V: TRBV29-1; D: TRBD1; J: TRBJ2-2
CDR3: CASTPGGGLDEQFF; DNA: TGTGCCAGCACCCCAGGAGGGGGGCTCGATGAGCAGTTCTTC; size: NA; V: TRBV6-2/TRBV6-3; D: NA; J: TRBJ2-1
CDR3: CSARSVPEGNEQFF; DNA: TGCAGTGCTAGAAGCGTGCCGGAGGGCAATGAGCAGTTCTTC; size: NA; V: TRBV20-1; D: NA; J: TRBJ2-1
CDR3: CASSPRTGRTDTQYF; DNA: TGTGCCAGCAGCCCAAGGACAGGGAGGACAGATACGCAGTATTTT; size: many; V: TRBV3-1; D: TRBD1; J: TRBJ2-3
CDR3: CSARNIDGRNNEQFF; DNA: TGCAGTGCTAGAAATATCGACGGTCGCAATAATGAGCAGTTCTTC; size: many; V: TRBV20-1; D: NA; J: TRBJ2-1
CDR3: CAIRGTGPQETQYF; DNA: TGTGCCATCAGAGGGACAGGGCCCCAAGAGACCCAGTACTTC; size: few; V: TRBV10-3; D: TRBD1; J: TRBJ2-5
CDR3: CASSLLDALQETQYF; DNA: TGCGCCAGCAGCTTGCTAGACGCACTCCAAGAGACCCAGTACTTC; size: few; V: TRBV5-1; D: NA; J: TRBJ2-5
CDR3: CSAGPGPEETQYF; DNA: TGCAGTGCTGGACCGGGGCCCGAGGAGACCCAGTACTTC; size: NA; V: TRBV20-1; D: NA; J: TRBJ2-5
CDR3: CAISRITQGPSTEAFF; DNA: TGTGCCATCAGTCGAATTACACAGGGCCCCAGCACTGAAGCTTTCTTT; size: NA; V: TRBV10-3; D: NA; J: TRBJ1-1
CDR3: CSAPSQTGEGYTF; DNA: TGCAGTGCTCCTTCCCAGACAGGGGAGGGCTACACCTTC; size: NA; V: TRBV20-1; D: TRBD1; J: TRBJ1-2
CDR3: CASYPVGPGSYEQYF; DNA: TGTGCCAGCTACCCGGTAGGCCCAGGCTCCTACGAGCAGTACTTC; size: NA; V: TRBV28; D: NA; J: TRBJ2-7
CDR3: CASSLQVNYGYTF; DNA: TGTGCCAGCAGCTTACAGGTTAACTATGGCTACACCTTC; size: many; V: TRBV5-5; D: NA; J: TRBJ1-2
CDR3: CASSLPGQGRGEQYF; DNA: TGTGCCAGCAGCCTACCGGGACAGGGTAGGGGCGAGCAGTACTTC; size: NA; V: TRBV7-9; D: TRBD1; J: TRBJ2-7
CDR3: CATSRGQGAFYGYTF; DNA: TGTGCCACCAGCAGAGGACAGGGGGCCTTCTATGGCTACACCTTC; size: few; V: TRBV15; D: TRBD1; J: TRBJ1-2
CDR3: CASSDSGGPGDTQYF; DNA: TGTGCCAGCAGTGACTCGGGGGGGCCTGGAGATACGCAGTATTTT; size: few; V: TRBV6-4; D: NA; J: TRBJ2-3
CDR3: CASSLRAGDQPQHF; DNA: TGTGCCAGCAGCTTACGGGCAGGGGATCAGCCCCAGCATTTT; size: few; V: TRBV7-9; D: NA; J: TRBJ1-5
CDR3: CASSQVNLPLHF; DNA: TGCGCCAGCAGCCAAGTTAACCTCCCCCTCCACTTT; size: few; V: TRBV4-1; D: NA; J: TRBJ1-6
CDR3: CASSPGLAALETQYF; DNA: TGTGCCAGCAGCCCCGGACTAGCGGCATTAGAGACCCAGTACTTC; size: many; V: TRBV7-9; D: TRBD2; J: TRBJ2-5
CDR3: CASSLGAEPYTDTQYF; DNA: TGTGCCAGCAGCTTGGGAGCGGAGCCGTACACAGATACGCAGTATTTT; size: NA; V: TRBV7-2; D: NA; J: TRBJ2-3
CDR3: CASSLGGPNNEQFF; DNA: TGTGCCAGCAGCTTAGGGGGACCCAACAATGAGCAGTTCTTC; size: few; V: TRBV7-3; D: NA; J: TRBJ2-1